Below are 7 T cell receptor beta chains sequenced from a single sample in a study of cytomegalovirus exposure and HLA in healthy donors. The data were produced by immunoSEQ multiplex PCR, yet TCRdb's version contains in-frame clones alone and is incomplete. The profile shows about 360,000 clones, roughly 85% of them singletons. Sequencing was done on a sample of PBMCs. These receptor sequences come from a woman in her late teens or twenties in good health and CMV-seronegative.

Only a few counts were recorded for this clone. The rearrangement uses TRBV7-9 and TRBJ1-3; no firm D call. Trimming stripped 1 base from V and 0 bases from J, with 7 bases between. CDR1 and CDR2 from the germline V gene are SEHNR and FQNEAQ (reference sequence). The CDR3 is 15 amino acids. The CDR3 is CASSLGGSSGNTIYF. DNA of the CDR3: TGTGCCAGCAGCTTAGGAGGGAGCTCTGGAAACACCATATATTTT.

This rearrangement joins TRBV5-6 to TRBJ1-3, with 9 bases that match TRBD1. Germline V gives CDR1 SGHDT, CDR2 YYEEEE. V shed 0 bases and J 3 bases; nucleotides not matched to a gene: 4. The CDR3 has 16 amino acids. CDR3 bases: TGTGCCAGCAGCTTGGCCGGGACAGGGAGTGGAAACACCATATATTTT. As protein: CASSLAGTGSGNTIYF.

The chain recombines TRBV10-2 with TRBJ2-2; possible D gene TRBD1, 5 bases. The CDR3 is 15 residues long. Germline CDR1 WSHSY, CDR2 SAAADI. Trimming stripped 8 bases from V and 4 bases from J, with 17 bases between. Here the CDR3 reads CASRFDRRGTGELFF. CDR3 bases: TGCGCCAGCCGTTTCGACAGAAGGGGCACCGGGGAGCTGTTTTTT.

The chain links TRBV29-1 to TRBJ2-6; D ambiguous. Germline values: CDR1 SQVTM, CDR2 ANQGSEA. V was cut by 8 bases and J by 0 bases, with 8 bases left in between. The CDR3 extends over 13 amino acids. The CDR3 here is CSFLSSGANVLTF. The CDR3 nucleotides are TGCAGCTTCCTAAGCTCTGGGGCCAACGTCCTGACTTTC.

The chain uses TRBV5-4 and TRBJ2-7; 13 bases match TRBD2. Germline CDR1 and CDR2: SGHNT and YYREEE (reference sequence). CDR3 length equals 16 residues. Unmatched junction bases numbered 4, after V lost 4 bases and J lost 0 bases. The CDR3 loop reads CASSTGLAGTSYEQYF. The CDR3 nucleotides read TGTGCCAGCAGCACGGGACTAGCGGGGACCTCCTACGAGCAGTACTTC.

The chain combines TRBV6-5 with TRBJ1-4, with D perhaps TRBD1 (6 bases). Germline V gene lookup returns CDR1 MNHEY and CDR2 SVGAGI. V lost 5 bases and J 7 bases, leaving 11 bases between the germline ends. The CDR3 is 13 amino acids. The CDR3 is CASSSRTVEKLFF. The DNA of the CDR3 is TGTGCCAGCAGTAGCAGGACAGTTGAAAAACTGTTTTTT.

This clone was counted once. V usage is TRBV2 and J usage is TRBJ2-5; the match to TRBD2 covers 7 bases. The V and J ends lost 7 bases and 5 bases, in that order; junction bases with no gene match: 22. The germline V gene encodes CDR1 SNHLY and CDR2 FYNNEI. CDR3 length: 18 amino acids. The CDR3 region is CASTESLPVGLTLETQYF. The CDR3 DNA reads TGTGCCAGCACCGAATCCCTACCGGTGGGACTAACATTGGAGACCCAGTACTTC.